This T cell receptor (beta chain) comes out of a study of blood T cell repertoires in COVID-19. Study-wide context: T cells, B-cell-depleted T cells, or PBMCs provided the cDNA or gDNA that served as material.

This clone occurred a few times. Original data processing: For nucleated cells, counts were estimated from reference gene primer amplification. The table came from immunoSEQ multiplex PCR; TCRdb's copy has only in-frame clones and leaves some out. The D gene and trimming were derived from the DNA, and the V and J assignments and clone size from that table. This table holds tens of thousands of clones, about four fifths found once. V trimming: 1 base; J trimming: 6 bases; junction bases outside the gene matches: 9. The CDR3 contains 17 residues. Germline CDR1 and CDR2: LGHNA and YNFKEQ. The receptor was isolated from a man aged 80 or over with acute or convalescent COVID-19. The chain joins TRBV4-2 to TRBJ2-3; 11 bases line up with TRBD2. Source material: peripheral blood. In nucleotides, the CDR3 is TGTGCCAGCAGCCAAGGGTTAGCGGGAGGGCCCTCGGATACGCAGTATTTT. Translation: CASSQGLAGGPSDTQYF.